This passage covers 17 T cell receptor beta chains from one sample sequenced in a study of shared clonotypes between healthy human individuals. Sequencing was performed with immunoSEQ multiplex PCR; in TCRdb, only in-frame clones are kept and a portion is missing. Here the sample spans nearly 2 million clones, roughly 94% being singletons. Terminally differentiated effector memory CD45RA+ cells were excluded by CCR7 positive selection of CD45RO-negative cells. Source material: naive CD8+ T cells sorted from blood. These receptor sequences come from a man between 18 and 29 years old in good health.

The V and J genes are TRBV9 and TRBJ1-2; no firm D call. The germline gives CDR1 SGDLS, CDR2 YYNGEE. Trimming removed 0 bases from V and 4 bases from J, with 13 bases in between. The CDR3 has 15 amino acids. CDR3 sequence reads: CASSVVTGSFYGYTF. The CDR3 DNA sequence: TGTGCCAGCAGCGTAGTAACCGGGAGTTTCTATGGCTACACCTTC.

The chain combines TRBV7-2 with TRBJ1-1, with TRBD1 matching over 7 bases. Germline lookup yields CDR1 SGHTA and CDR2 FQGNSA. Unmatched junction bases numbered 9, after V lost 5 bases and J lost 3 bases. This CDR3 is 15 amino acids long. CDR3 amino acids: CASSLTGTLDTEAFF. The CDR3 nucleotides read TGTGCCAGCAGCCTGACAGGGACGCTAGACACTGAAGCTTTCTTT.

The chain links TRBV6-5 to TRBJ2-1; tentatively, D is TRBD1 (5 bases). V lost 4 bases, J lost 10 bases, and 14 bases lay in between. Germline-derived CDR1 and CDR2 are MNHEY and SVGAGI. The CDR3 has 13 residues. This chain's CDR3 is CASSFGHPGEQFF. Written as DNA, the CDR3 is TGTGCCAGCAGTTTCGGACACCCAGGGGAGCAGTTCTTC.

The chain has TRBV9 and TRBJ1-3, with unresolved D. There are 15 residues in the CDR3. V lost 4 bases and J 0 bases, leaving 11 bases between the germline ends. Germline CDR1 is SGDLS and CDR2 is YYNGEE. The CDR3 loop is CASSPAGDSGNTIYF. CDR3 sequence (DNA): TGTGCCAGCAGCCCTGCGGGAGACTCTGGAAACACCATATATTTT.

This clone was found a few times. This CDR3 reads CASSYGSNSPLHF. As DNA, the CDR3 is TGTGCCAGCAGCTACGGGTCAAATTCACCCCTCCACTTT. The chain couples TRBV7-2 to TRBJ1-6; D not certain. The CDR3 is 13 residues long. Germline V gene lookup returns CDR1 SGHTA and CDR2 FQGNSA. Trimming removed 4 bases from V and 7 bases from J, with 8 bases in between.

The table lists this clone with a count of one. The J gene is TRBJ2-7, the V gene TRBV11-1; perhaps D is TRBD1 or TRBD2 (6 bases each). This CDR3 has 14 residues. The V gene's germline CDR1 is SGHAT and CDR2 FQDESV (reference sequence). V shed 3 bases and J shed 1 base, with 10 bases lying between them. CDR3 DNA sequence: TGTGCCAGCAGCTTCGCGGGACATTCCTACGAGCAGTACTTC. Residues: CASSFAGHSYEQYF.

The DNA for the CDR3 is TGCGCCAGCAGCCAAGAAGGGGGTAGGAGCACCGGGGAGCTGTTTTTT. Amino acid sequence: CASSQEGGRSTGELFF. The J gene is TRBJ2-2, the V gene TRBV4-1, with TRBD1 as a possible D gene (6 bases). The V and J ends lost 0 bases and 4 bases respectively, with 12 bases between them. In germline, CDR1 is MGHRA, CDR2 YSYEKL. The CDR3 totals 16 residues.

This clone was picked up a small number of times. The same CDR3 also results from other DNA sequences found in this sample. V and J are TRBV19 and TRBJ1-5; D may be TRBD1 (5 bases). The CDR3 runs 15 residues. Trimming left V 5 bases short and J 0 bases short, with 11 bases between. In germline, CDR1 is LNHDA, CDR2 SQIVND (reference sequence). The CDR3 region has the DNA TGTGCCAGTAGTTTGACAGAGTATAGCAATCAGCCCCAGCATTTT. Translated: CASSLTEYSNQPQHF.

The CDR3 here is CASSGADIVEQYF. DNA for the CDR3: TGTGCCAGCAGTGGAGCTGATATTGTCGAGCAGTACTTC. The chain couples TRBV6-5 to TRBJ2-7; unclear D gene. The germline V and J ends were trimmed by 5 bases and 6 bases, with 14 bases remaining between them. CDR1 and CDR2 from the germline V gene are MNHEY and SVGAGI. The CDR3 extends over 13 amino acids.

J is TRBJ1-2 and V is TRBV7-6; 11 positions match TRBD1. V trimming: 6 bases; J trimming: 4 bases; junction bases outside the gene matches: 7. CDR1 and CDR2 from the germline V gene are SGHVS and FNYEAQ. The CDR3 extends over 15 amino acids. This CDR3 reads CASSMGQGVLYGYTF. CDR3 in DNA: TGTGCCAGCAGTATGGGACAGGGGGTTCTCTATGGCTACACCTTC.

The chain has TRBV6-5 and TRBJ2-1, with 10 bases that match TRBD2. The V segment lost 4 bases and the J segment 8 bases; nucleotides outside the gene matches: 8. The length of the CDR3 is 15 residues. Germline V lookup: CDR1 MNHEY, CDR2 SVGAGI. The CDR3 nucleotides are TGTGCCAGCAGTTCGAGCGGGGGGGCCTCGGATGAGCAGTTCTTC. Its protein is CASSSSGGASDEQFF.

Regarding this clone: Other nucleotide sequences in the sample specify the same CDR3. The chain uses TRBV14 and TRBJ2-7; 8 bases line up with TRBD1. The CDR3 has 14 residues. Germline V lookup: CDR1 SGHDN, CDR2 FVKESK. V trimming: 5 bases; J trimming: 3 bases; junction bases outside the gene matches: 6. The CDR3 loop is CASSLFGQGYEQYF. DNA for the CDR3: TGTGCCAGCAGCTTATTTGGACAGGGCTACGAGCAGTACTTC.

The V gene is TRBV4-1, the J gene TRBJ1-1; unclear D gene. Germline loops: CDR1 MGHRA, CDR2 YSYEKL. Trimming took off 1 base at V and 1 base at J, with 7 bases between the two ends. The CDR3 sequence is 14 residues long. DNA of the CDR3: TGCGCCAGCAGCCAAGTAGGGCAGAACACTGAAGCTTTCTTT. Protein: CASSQVGQNTEAFF.

V gene TRBV5-1 combines with J gene TRBJ2-3; 9 nucleotides match TRBD1. From germline, CDR1 is SGHRS and CDR2 YFSETQ. This CDR3 spans 18 amino acids. The junction had 13 bases not matched to a gene; V was cut back by 0 bases and J by 5 bases. CDR3 bases: TGCGCCAGCAGCTTGGAATACGGGGACAGGGCGGTGTTAGATACGCAGTATTTT. Protein product: CASSLEYGDRAVLDTQYF.

The chain has TRBV14 and TRBJ1-2; D remains unclear. V gave up 0 bases and J gave up 8 bases, with 19 bases separating them. Germline V gene lookup returns CDR1 SGHDN and CDR2 FVKESK. This CDR3 comprises 16 residues. The CDR3 region is CASSQDGDGGHGGYTF. Written as DNA, the CDR3 is TGTGCCAGCAGCCAAGATGGCGACGGCGGGCATGGGGGCTACACCTTC.

The chain is built from TRBV27 and TRBJ2-7, with D perhaps matching TRBD2 (5 bases). CDR1 is MNHEY and CDR2 is SMNVEV in the germline V gene (reference sequence). The CDR3 contains 13 residues. V was shortened by 3 bases and J by 2 bases, with 8 bases between the two germline ends. This chain's CDR3 is CASSLRVAYEQYF. In DNA form, the CDR3 reads TGTGCCAGCAGTTTGAGGGTAGCCTACGAGCAGTACTTC.

The genes are TRBV4-1 and TRBJ2-7, with D unclear. V dropped 0 bases and J dropped 2 bases, with 14 bases sitting between them. CDR1 and CDR2 from the germline V gene are MGHRA and YSYEKL. This CDR3 is built from 16 residues. The CDR3: CASSQEAPEFTYEQYF. Written as DNA, the CDR3 is TGCGCCAGCAGCCAAGAGGCCCCAGAATTCACCTACGAGCAGTACTTC.